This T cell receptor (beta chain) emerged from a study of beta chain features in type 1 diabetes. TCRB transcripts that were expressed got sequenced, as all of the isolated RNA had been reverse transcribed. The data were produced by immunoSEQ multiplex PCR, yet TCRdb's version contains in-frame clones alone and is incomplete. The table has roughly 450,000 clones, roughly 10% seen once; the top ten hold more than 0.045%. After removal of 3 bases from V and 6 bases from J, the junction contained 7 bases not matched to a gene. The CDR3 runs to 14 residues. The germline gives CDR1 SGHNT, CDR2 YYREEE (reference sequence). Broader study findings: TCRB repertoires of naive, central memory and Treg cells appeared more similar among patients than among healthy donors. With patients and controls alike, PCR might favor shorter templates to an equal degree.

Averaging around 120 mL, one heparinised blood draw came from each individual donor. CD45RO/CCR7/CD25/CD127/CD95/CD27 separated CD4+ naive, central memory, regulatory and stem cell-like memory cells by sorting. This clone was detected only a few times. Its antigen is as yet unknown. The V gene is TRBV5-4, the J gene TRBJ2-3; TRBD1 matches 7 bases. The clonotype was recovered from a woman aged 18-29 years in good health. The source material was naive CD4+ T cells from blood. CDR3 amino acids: CASSSDRSSDTQYF. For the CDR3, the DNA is TGTGCCAGCAGCTCGGACAGGTCCAGTGATACGCAGTATTTT.